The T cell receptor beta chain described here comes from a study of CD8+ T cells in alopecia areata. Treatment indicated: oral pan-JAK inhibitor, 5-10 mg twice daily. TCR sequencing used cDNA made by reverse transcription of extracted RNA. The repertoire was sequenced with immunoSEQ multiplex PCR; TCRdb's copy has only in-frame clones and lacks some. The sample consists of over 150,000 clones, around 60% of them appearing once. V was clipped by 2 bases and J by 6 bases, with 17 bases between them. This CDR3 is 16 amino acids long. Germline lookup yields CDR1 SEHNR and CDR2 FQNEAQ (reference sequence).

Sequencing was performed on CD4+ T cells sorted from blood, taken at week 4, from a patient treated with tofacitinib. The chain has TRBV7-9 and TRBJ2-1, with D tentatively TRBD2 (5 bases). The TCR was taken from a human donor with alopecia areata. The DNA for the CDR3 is TGTGCCAGCAGCTTACCCGGGGTTGGTTTTCTCAATGAGCAGTTCTTC. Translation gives CASSLPGVGFLNEQFF.